A single sample is the source of the 25 T cell receptor beta chains below, sequenced in a study of T cell responses to AZD1222 COVID-19 vaccine. Profiled with immunoSEQ multiplex PCR; TCRdb holds only in-frame clones, not every one. This table has about 140,000 clones, more than 90% appearing once. The specimen was peripheral blood, collected on day 0 of AZD1222 vaccination. Receptors originate from an adult in good health.

This chain links TRBV28 with TRBJ2-1; D might be TRBD2 (6 bases). The CDR3 runs to 12 residues. V lost 8 bases and J 8 bases, leaving 13 bases between the germline ends. Germline assignment: CDR1 MDHEN and CDR2 SYDVKM. The CDR3 sequence: CASRTASDEQFF. CDR3 nucleotide sequence: TGTGCCAGCCGGACGGCTAGCGATGAGCAGTTCTTC.

The chain carries TRBV14 and TRBJ1-2; D remains unclear. Per the germline V gene, CDR1 is SGHDN and CDR2 is FVKESK. The length of the CDR3 is 13 residues. The ends were cut back, 0 bases at V and 4 bases at J, with 6 bases in the middle. The CDR3 here is CASSQDESYGYTF. The CDR3 bases are TGTGCCAGCAGCCAAGATGAGAGCTATGGCTACACCTTC.

DNA for the CDR3: TGTGCCAGCAGCCAAGTTAGCGGGACGGTGGGAGGCACCGGGGAGCTGTTTTTT. Its protein is CASSQVSGTVGGTGELFF. V usage is TRBV3-1 (or the pseudogene TRBV3-2) and J usage is TRBJ2-2; TRBD2 matches at 8 bases. Germline V gives CDR1 LGHDT, CDR2 YNNKEL (reference sequence). This CDR3 has 18 amino acids. V trimming: 1 base; J trimming: 4 bases; junction bases outside the gene matches: 11.

The chain joins TRBV14 to TRBJ2-3, with 7 nucleotides matching TRBD1. Germline loops: CDR1 SGHDN, CDR2 FVKESK. The CDR3 covers 16 residues. The trim removed 3 bases at V and 4 bases at J, leaving 10 bases unmatched. CDR3 loop: CASSHLQGKKPDTQYF. CDR3 coding DNA: TGTGCCAGCAGCCACTTACAGGGGAAGAAACCAGATACGCAGTATTTT.

This chain connects TRBV14 to TRBJ2-1; 7 nucleotides align to TRBD2. Looked up from germline, CDR1 is SGHDN and CDR2 is FVKESK. Germline trimming cut 3 bases from V and 4 bases from J; bases unmatched to any gene: 9. The length of the CDR3 is 16 residues. In DNA form, the CDR3 reads TGTGCCAGCAGCCACTCAACGGGGGGAGTTTACAATGAGCAGTTCTTC. Its translation is CASSHSTGGVYNEQFF.

This rearrangement joins TRBV12-5 to TRBJ1-2; TRBD1 aligns across 9 bases. V gave up 2 bases and J gave up 4 bases; unmatched junction bases: 5. Germline lookup yields CDR1 LGHNT and CDR2 FRNRAP. CDR3 length equals 15 residues. CDR3 sequence: CASGLTGGHSYGYTF. For the CDR3, the DNA is TGTGCTAGTGGTTTGACAGGGGGCCACAGCTATGGCTACACCTTC.

This chain links TRBV7-2 with TRBJ2-1, with 7 bases fitting TRBD2. Germline assignment: CDR1 SGHTA and CDR2 FQGNSA. V lost 2 bases, J lost 4 bases, and 8 bases stayed unmatched. The CDR3 sequence is 16 residues long. CDR3 sequence: CASSLYSSGLYNEQFF. DNA for the CDR3: TGTGCCAGCAGCTTATATAGTAGCGGGCTTTACAATGAGCAGTTCTTC. Drawing the rest from reference TRBV7-2 and TRBJ2-1, the complete variable domain is GAGVSQSPSNKVTEKGKDVELRCDPISGHTALYWYRQSLGQGLEFLIYFQGNSAPDKSGLPSDRFSAERTGGSVSTLTIQRTQQEDSAVYLCASSLYSSGLYNEQFFGPGTRLTVL.

The chain employs TRBV6-4 and TRBJ2-1; 7 positions agree with TRBD2. Germline values: CDR1 MRHNA, CDR2 SNTAGT. The junction had 5 bases not matched to a gene; V was cut back by 4 bases and J by 5 bases. The CDR3 is 14 amino acids. The CDR3 spells CASSGAGPDNEQFF. The CDR3 nucleotides are TGTGCCAGCAGTGGAGCGGGGCCTGACAATGAGCAGTTCTTC.

The chain uses TRBV4-1 and TRBJ1-1; 7 bases match TRBD1. Germline V gene lookup returns CDR1 MGHRA and CDR2 YSYEKL. V shed 4 bases, J shed 3 bases, and the junction held 8 bases outside the gene matches. The CDR3 has 15 amino acids. CDR3 nucleotides: TGCGCCAGCAGCCTCCTGACAGGGTATGACACTGAAGCTTTCTTT. Its protein product is CASSLLTGYDTEAFF.

The chain couples TRBV12-1 to TRBJ1-5; the listed D gene, TRBD1, was not tested against the DNA. TRBV12-1 is termed a pseudogene. The CDR3 extends over 17 amino acids. The CDR3 nucleotides are TGTGCCAGCAGCTTTGCGTCCCGGGACAGGTCCGTAGGGCCCCAGCATTTT. It specifies CASSFASRDRSVGPQHF.

In DNA, the CDR3 is TGCGCCAGCAGCCAGGCATGGGGGTATGAGACCCAGTACTTC. The encoded protein is CASSQAWGYETQYF. The chain recombines TRBV4-1 with TRBJ2-5; D assignment may be TRBD1 or TRBD2 (5 bases each). The CDR3 covers 14 residues. V was shortened by 3 bases and J by 5 bases, with 13 bases between the two germline ends. From germline, CDR1 is MGHRA and CDR2 YSYEKL.

V usage is TRBV2 and J usage is TRBJ2-1, with 9 bases aligning to TRBD2. V was clipped by 8 bases and J by 0 bases; unmatched bases: 5. Germline loops: CDR1 SNHLY, CDR2 FYNNEI. The CDR3 sequence is 15 residues long. This CDR3 reads CASGEREASYNEQFF. For the CDR3, the DNA is TGTGCCAGCGGAGAGCGGGAGGCCTCCTACAATGAGCAGTTCTTC.

This sequence joins TRBV4-1 and TRBJ2-5, with a weak D call TRBD1 (5 bases). The V gene's germline CDR1 is MGHRA and CDR2 YSYEKL. The V and J ends lost 5 bases and 2 bases respectively, with 15 bases between them. The CDR3 has 15 amino acids. Here the CDR3 DNA reads TGCGCCAGCAGCAGGTCTGGGGCCCCTCAAGAGACCCAGTACTTC. Its protein is CASSRSGAPQETQYF.

This clone is a singleton in its sample. The rearrangement uses TRBV11-1 and TRBJ2-1, with TRBD2 matching over 10 bases. The CDR3 runs 16 residues. Germline trimming cut 5 bases from V and 1 base from J; bases unmatched to any gene: 5. Germline assignment: CDR1 SGHAT and CDR2 FQDESV (reference sequence). CDR3 protein: CASSQLAGPSYNEQFF. The CDR3 DNA sequence: TGTGCCAGCAGCCAACTAGCGGGGCCATCCTACAATGAGCAGTTCTTC.

This rearrangement joins TRBV6-2 or TRBV6-3 to TRBJ1-5, with D perhaps matching TRBD1 (5 bases). Per germline, CDR1 MNHEY and CDR2 SVGEGT. V was clipped by 2 bases and J by 7 bases, with 18 bases between them. This CDR3 comprises 16 residues. CDR3 protein: CASSYRLGPRLQPQHF. The CDR3, as DNA: TGTGCCAGCAGTTACAGACTGGGGCCCAGGCTCCAGCCCCAGCATTTT.

The rearrangement uses TRBV5-5 and TRBJ1-5, with unresolved D. The CDR3 is 17 amino acids. The germline V gene encodes CDR1 SGHKS and CDR2 YYEKEE (reference sequence). V was clipped by 0 bases and J by 4 bases, with 17 bases between them. CDR3 loop: CASSLEFLVTKNQPQHF. CDR3 sequence (DNA): TGTGCCAGCAGCTTGGAGTTCTTAGTTACCAAGAATCAGCCCCAGCATTTT.

The gene calls are TRBV5-1 and TRBJ2-7, with D possibly TRBD1 on 6 matching bases. The germline CDR1 and CDR2 sequences are SGHRS and YFSETQ. Trimming left V 4 bases short and J 5 bases short, with 16 bases between. This CDR3 is built from 14 residues. CDR3 loop: CASSGFAGANEQYF. CDR3 in DNA: TGCGCCAGCAGCGGCTTCGCAGGGGCCAACGAGCAGTACTTC.

This clone occurred once. V is TRBV7-2 and J is TRBJ1-1, with TRBD1 identical over 9 bases. Per the germline V gene, CDR1 is SGHTA and CDR2 is FQGNSA. V was pared by 4 bases and J by 5 bases, with 5 bases of the junction left unmatched. The CDR3 has 14 residues. The CDR3: CASSSRTGVTEAFF. The CDR3 nucleotides are TGTGCCAGCAGCTCTAGGACAGGGGTGACTGAAGCTTTCTTT.

The chain couples TRBV15 to TRBJ1-1; 9 bases map to TRBD1. The CDR3 sequence is 14 residues long. Per the germline V gene, CDR1 is LNHNV and CDR2 is YYDKDF (reference sequence). The V gene end was trimmed by 4 bases and the J gene end by 10 bases; junction bases not matched to a gene: 10. CDR3 sequence reads: CATSNRQGVSVAFF. The CDR3 region has the DNA TGTGCCACCAGCAACAGACAGGGGGTTTCGGTAGCTTTCTTT.

CDR3 bases: TGTGCCAGTAGTCCTCAGCGGGACCGGGAGACCCAGTACTTC. This encodes CASSPQRDRETQYF. The chain uses TRBV19 and TRBJ2-5; 7 bases line up with TRBD2. The V gene's germline CDR1 is LNHDA and CDR2 SQIVND (reference sequence). The CDR3 totals 14 residues. V gave up 5 bases and J gave up 5 bases; unmatched junction bases: 8.

J is TRBJ2-7 and V is TRBV2; D gene uncertain. CDR1 SNHLY and CDR2 FYNNEI come from the germline V gene. This CDR3 comprises 14 residues. Deletions cut 3 bases from V and 4 bases from J, with 13 bases between. The CDR3 here is CASSDPDRSYEQYF. CDR3 sequence (DNA): TGTGCCAGCAGTGACCCCGACCGCAGTTACGAGCAGTACTTC.

The rearrangement joins TRBV6-2 or TRBV6-3 to TRBJ2-3; the D call may be TRBD1 or TRBD2 (5 bases each). V dropped 0 bases and J dropped 1 base, with 11 bases sitting between them. The CDR3 totals 16 residues. Germline CDR1 is MNHEY and CDR2 is SVGEGT. The CDR3 DNA reads as TGTGCCAGCAGTTACTCCTTTCCGGGACGCACAGATACGCAGTATTTT. Translating gives CASSYSFPGRTDTQYF.

The sample holds a few counts of this clone. This rearrangement joins TRBV3-1 (or the pseudogene TRBV3-2) to TRBJ2-7, with D unresolved. Germline CDR1 reads LGHDT; CDR2 reads YNNKEL (reference sequence). V lost 1 base and J 6 bases, leaving 7 bases between the germline ends. CDR3 length equals 12 residues. CDR3 coding DNA: TGTGCCAGCAGCCAAGCTGAATCCGAGCAGTACTTC. It encodes CASSQAESEQYF.

The genes are TRBV29-1 and TRBJ1-2, with D unclear. The CDR3 is 11 amino acids. Looked up from germline, CDR1 is SQVTM and CDR2 is ANQGSEA. Between the trimmed V and J ends, which lost 8 bases and 2 bases, there was a span of 9 bases. The CDR3 DNA follows: TGCAGCCACACCGACAACTATGGCTACACCTTC. This encodes CSHTDNYGYTF.

The chain combines TRBV6-5 with TRBJ2-7; D is possibly TRBD2 (6 bases). Looked up from germline, CDR1 is MNHEY and CDR2 is SVGAGI. This CDR3 is built from 14 residues. V lost 7 bases and J 2 bases, leaving 15 bases between the germline ends. CDR3 nucleotides: TGTGCCAGCACCCCTCAGCGGGCGCCCTACGAGCAGTACTTC. Translation: CASTPQRAPYEQYF.